The 19 T cell receptor beta chains reported below all come from one sample, sequenced in a study of Ad26.COV2.S vaccination and SARS-CoV-2 variants. Treatment here: approximately 18 received Ad26.COV2.S at low or high dose, single or two shots; roughly five received placebo; per-sample allocation not given. Each sample was drawn 63 days after the first injection (of vaccine or placebo). TCRdb's copy holds only in-frame clones and misses some; the assay was immunoSEQ multiplex PCR. Of roughly 500,000 clones in the sample, approximately 88% were seen once. The sequencing here drew on peripheral blood, taken in a trial of Ad26.COV2.S vaccine versus placebo. The source of these receptors is a person aged 18-60 years who received the Ad26.COV2.S COVID-19 vaccine or a placebo.

The chain employs TRBV19 and TRBJ1-2, with 9 bases matching TRBD1. Germline loops: CDR1 LNHDA, CDR2 SQIVND (reference sequence). This CDR3 region has 14 residues. Losses at the gene ends were 5 bases for V and 2 bases for J; bases not matched to a gene: 3. As DNA, the CDR3 is TGTGCCAGTAGTCCGGGACAGGGAAACTATGGCTACACCTTC. It yields the protein CASSPGQGNYGYTF.

The V gene is TRBV7-2, the J gene TRBJ2-1, with 13 bases identical to TRBD2. Germline V gene data show CDR1 as SGHTA and CDR2 as FQGNSA. This CDR3 has 15 residues. V gave up 5 bases and J gave up 9 bases; unmatched junction bases: 7. In DNA, the CDR3 is TGTGCCAGCAGCCTCAGGACTAGCGGGAGAGGTGAGCAGTTCTTC. Translation: CASSLRTSGRGEQFF.

The chain combines TRBV7-3 with TRBJ2-3; 11 nucleotides agree with TRBD2. The CDR3 loop spans 16 amino acids. V shed 5 bases, J shed 4 bases, and the junction held 8 bases outside the gene matches. Per germline, CDR1 SGHTA and CDR2 FQGTGA. This CDR3 is CASSVGTSGPPDTQYF. For the CDR3, the DNA is TGTGCCAGCAGCGTGGGGACTAGCGGCCCCCCAGATACGCAGTATTTT.

V is TRBV7-2 and J is TRBJ1-4; no clear D. CDR3 length: 13 residues. Germline V gives CDR1 SGHTA, CDR2 FQGNSA. Trimming pared 5 bases from V and 2 bases from J, leaving 6 bases between. This CDR3 reads CASSAGTNEKLFF. CDR3 DNA sequence: TGTGCCAGCAGCGCCGGGACTAATGAAAAACTGTTTTTT.

This sequence joins TRBV19 and TRBJ1-3; D unresolved. Trimming removed 3 bases from V and 4 bases from J, with 7 bases in between. The CDR3 runs to 13 residues. Germline V gene data show CDR1 as LNHDA and CDR2 as SQIVND (reference sequence). DNA of the CDR3: TGTGCCAGTAGTATCCTCCAGGGAAACACCATATATTTT. Translation: CASSILQGNTIYF.

The chain employs TRBV3-1 (or the pseudogene TRBV3-2) and TRBJ1-1, with TRBD1 as a possible D gene (5 bases). Looked up from germline, CDR1 is LGHDT and CDR2 is YNNKEL (reference sequence). V gave up 3 bases and J gave up 4 bases, with 15 bases separating them. This CDR3 spans 15 amino acids. CDR3 sequence (DNA): TGTGCCAGCAGCCATCAACGACAGCTGAGCACTGAAGCTTTCTTT. Translating gives CASSHQRQLSTEAFF.

CDR3 sequence reads: CATSRVWDRAVWSNQPQHF. The CDR3 coding sequence is TGTGCCACCAGCAGAGTCTGGGACAGGGCAGTTTGGAGCAATCAGCCCCAGCATTTT. The chain employs TRBV15 and TRBJ1-5; 9 bases line up with TRBD1. Germline V gene sequence: CDR1 LNHNV, CDR2 YYDKDF (reference sequence). J was trimmed by 1 base and V by 1 base; bases with no gene match: 11. CDR3 length: 19 residues.

This clone appeared a few times. The chain employs TRBV7-2 and TRBJ1-2; D call uncertain. The CDR3 has 13 residues. Germline V lookup: CDR1 SGHTA, CDR2 FQGNSA. The V end lost 0 bases, the J end lost 6 bases, and 8 bases lay between the germline ends. The CDR3 spells CASSLAQMNGYTF. Written as DNA, the CDR3 is TGTGCCAGCAGCTTAGCACAGATGAATGGCTACACCTTC.

Turning to this clone: This same CDR3 is encoded by further DNA sequences in the sample. This chain connects TRBV29-1 to TRBJ1-2; TRBD1 is a possible D gene (5 bases). V lost 3 bases and J lost 4, with 9 bases in between. CDR3 size: 12 residues. Germline V gene sequence: CDR1 SQVTM, CDR2 ANQGSEA. The CDR3 loop is CSVDRDSYGYTF. The CDR3 DNA reads as TGCAGCGTTGACAGGGACTCCTATGGCTACACCTTC.

The V gene is TRBV19, the J gene TRBJ1-3; D remains ambiguous. Germline V gives CDR1 LNHDA, CDR2 SQIVND (reference sequence). There are 16 residues in the CDR3. V shed 4 bases and J shed 0 bases, with 13 bases lying between them. CDR3 sequence (DNA): TGTGCCAGTAGTACAAGACAAGTCCTCTCTGGAAACACCATATATTTT. Protein: CASSTRQVLSGNTIYF.

The chain employs TRBV2 and TRBJ2-7; TRBD1 might be the D (6 bases). Between the trimmed V and J ends, which lost 4 bases and 5 bases, there was a span of 12 bases. This CDR3 region has 13 residues. Germline V gene lookup returns CDR1 SNHLY and CDR2 FYNNEI. The CDR3 loop is CASSVRQDNEQYF. The CDR3 DNA is TGTGCCAGCAGTGTACGACAGGACAACGAGCAGTACTTC. The full variable domain, rest sourced from reference TRBV2 and TRBJ2-7, is EPEVTQTPSHQVTQMGQEVILRCVPISNHLYFYWYRQILGQKVEFLVSFYNNEISEKSEIFDDQFSVERPDGSNFTLKIRSTKLEDSAMYFCASSVRQDNEQYFGPGTRLTVT.

V usage is TRBV29-1 and J usage is TRBJ2-1; D unclear. Trimming removed 4 bases from V and 4 bases from J, with 11 bases in between. The CDR3 totals 13 residues. Germline V CDR1 and CDR2: SQVTM, ANQGSEA. Here the CDR3 reads CSVGKQIYNEQFF. In DNA form, the CDR3 reads TGCAGCGTTGGAAAACAGATATACAATGAGCAGTTCTTC.

The chain joins TRBV4-3 to TRBJ1-1; no definite D call. Germline loops: CDR1 LGHNA, CDR2 YSLEER. V lost 0 bases and J 0 bases, leaving 17 bases between the germline ends. The CDR3 totals 18 residues. The DNA for the CDR3 is TGCGCCAGCAGCCAAGAAAAGGGTTCGGACCACATGAACACTGAAGCTTTCTTT. Its protein is CASSQEKGSDHMNTEAFF.

The genes are TRBV18 and TRBJ2-3; 13 positions agree with TRBD2. The V segment lost 3 bases and the J segment 4 bases; nucleotides outside the gene matches: 7. The germline CDR1 and CDR2 sequences are KGHSH and LQKENI. This CDR3 spans 17 amino acids. CDR3 amino acids: CASSPIGLAGVADTQYF. As DNA, the CDR3 is TGTGCCAGCTCACCTATCGGACTAGCGGGAGTCGCAGATACGCAGTATTTT.

The rearrangement links TRBV15 to TRBJ2-1; 9 bases match TRBD1. This CDR3 is 15 amino acids long. Trimming took 5 bases from V and 8 from J; bases not matched to a gene: 10. Germline-derived CDR1 and CDR2 are LNHNV and YYDKDF (reference sequence). The CDR3, as DNA: TGTGCCACCAGCCGGCCGGGACAGGGTTTCGATGAGCAGTTCTTC. Protein sequence: CATSRPGQGFDEQFF.

This chain connects TRBV5-1 to TRBJ1-1; D gene unclear. In germline, CDR1 is SGHRS, CDR2 YFSETQ. The CDR3 loop spans 13 amino acids. The V end was cut by 1 base, the J end by 7 bases, with 11 bases between. CDR3 coding DNA: TGCGCCAGCAGCTTGACAGAGAGCCGTGAAGCTTTCTTT. This encodes CASSLTESREAFF.

The chain joins TRBV30 to TRBJ1-4; D remains ambiguous. V was pared by 8 bases and J by 2 bases, with 15 bases between. Germline CDR1 reads GTSNPN; CDR2 reads SVGIG (reference sequence). This CDR3 has 14 amino acids. The CDR3 sequence is CALEGAGTNEKLFF. The CDR3, as DNA: TGTGCCCTGGAGGGTGCGGGGACTAATGAAAAACTGTTTTTT.

This clone has just one count. J is TRBJ1-2 and V is TRBV9, with 7 bases that match TRBD1. The CDR3 sequence is 15 residues long. Trimming at V came to 4 bases and at J to 4 bases, leaving 10 bases not matched to a gene. The germline V gene encodes CDR1 SGDLS and CDR2 YYNGEE. This chain's CDR3 is CASSPSGTGAYGYTF. The CDR3 bases are TGTGCCAGCAGCCCCAGTGGTACAGGGGCCTATGGCTACACCTTC. The variable domain in full, completed from reference TRBV9 and TRBJ1-2, reads DSGVTQTPKHLITATGQRVTLRCSPRSGDLSVYWYQQSLDQGLQFLIQYYNGEERAKGNILERFSAQQFPDLHSELNLSSLELGDSALYFCASSPSGTGAYGYTFGSGTRLTVV.

V gene TRBV5-1 combines with J gene TRBJ2-1; 9 bases are a match to TRBD2. CDR3 length equals 15 residues. The trim removed 3 bases at V and 9 bases at J, leaving 10 bases unmatched. Per the germline V gene, CDR1 is SGHRS and CDR2 is YFSETQ. This CDR3 reads CASSSGLAPGIEQFF. CDR3 sequence (DNA): TGCGCCAGCAGCTCGGGACTAGCCCCAGGCATTGAGCAGTTCTTC.